Reported below is one T cell receptor (beta chain). Its specific antigen is unknown. Base qualities are missing; no much larger clone stands one base away. The immunoSEQ Assay, a bias-controlled multiplex PCR, was used to amplify TCRbeta CDR3 regions from genomic DNA. On the authors' methods: Within the assay, amplification of reference gene primers was used to estimate how many nucleated cells each sample contained. To quantify the absolute abundance of each unique TCRbeta CDR3 rearrangement, sequence reads were collapsed and filtered. Productive Simpson clonality was computed per sample as the square root of Simpson's diversity index over productive rearrangements. TCRdb carries this immuneACCESS record with in-frame sequences only. Its versions omit some clonotypes, under half of them owing to an unresolved V gene in the studies checked, with the rest unexplained. That table supplies the V and J calls and clone size; D and trimming were determined from the DNA. Within this sample are about 500,000 clones, with roughly 89% of them counted one time only. The leading ten clones occupy around 0.92% of the sample.

This sample stems from a study of blood T cell repertoires in COVID-19 (dated by TCRdb to about 2020). About the study as a whole: Samples from collaborators originated in the United States, Italy and Spain and spanned both the acute and convalescent phases of COVID-19. Where HLA class I and class II types were available, the types were taken from metadata supplied by the sample provider, not from assay-based typing. The dataset comprised deeply sampled blood TCRbeta repertoires from subjects exposed to, actively infected with, or recovered from COVID-19. The material from the prospective study consisted of cDNA or gDNA derived from T cells, B-cell-depleted T cells, or PBMCs. The repertoires were made available in a free public database intended to serve as a resource for research on the immune response to SARS-CoV-2. Sample metadata almost always included a de-identified subject ID, COVID-19 status, age in years and sex. The samples were drawn from the first 160 participants of the ongoing ImmuneRACE study and from some 1,300 subjects provided by 6 global collaborators.

Germline trimming amounts to 7 bases on V and 5 bases on J, with 5 as the count of junction bases outside the gene matches. Including cysteine and phenylalanine, the CDR3 has 12 amino acids. Only the CDR3 DNA is retained, 36 bases long and in frame from the first base. Beyond this particular receptor, the publication reports: How much clinical and demographic metadata was included differed by source and by participant, and the metadata was provided uncurated.

One collaborating source in Seattle enrolled patients while the patients were actively infected and followed the patients over time throughout the course of disease. Each collaborating institution followed its own protocols to collect whole blood in K2EDTA tubes. For TCRbeta analysis, collaborators shipped samples in one of three forms: frozen whole blood, isolated PBMCs, or DNA extracted from either of those sample types. Input material: peripheral blood. In this chain, TRBV12-3 or TRBV12-4 is recombined with TRBJ2-7; 7 bases in between match TRBD2. This receptor was taken from a man younger than 35 with COVID-19, enrolled during active disease. The CDR3 reads as follows: CASTLAGDEQYF. The DNA is as follows: TGTGCCAGCACCCTGGCGGGGGACGAGCAGTACTTC.